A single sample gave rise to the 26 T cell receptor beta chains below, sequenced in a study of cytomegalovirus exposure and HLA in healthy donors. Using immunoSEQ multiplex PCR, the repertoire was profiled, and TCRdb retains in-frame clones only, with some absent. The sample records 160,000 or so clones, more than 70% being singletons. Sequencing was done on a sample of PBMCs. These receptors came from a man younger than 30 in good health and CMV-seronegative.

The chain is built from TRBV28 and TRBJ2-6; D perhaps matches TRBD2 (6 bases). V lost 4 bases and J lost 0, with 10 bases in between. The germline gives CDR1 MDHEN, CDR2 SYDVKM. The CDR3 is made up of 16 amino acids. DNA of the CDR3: TGTGCCAGCAGTTCTATGGAGGGCTCTGGGGCCAACGTCCTGACTTTC. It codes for CASSSMEGSGANVLTF.

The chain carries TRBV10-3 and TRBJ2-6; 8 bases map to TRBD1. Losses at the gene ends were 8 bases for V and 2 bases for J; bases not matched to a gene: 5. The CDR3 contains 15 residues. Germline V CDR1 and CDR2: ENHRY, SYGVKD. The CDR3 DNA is TGTGCCATCGAAGGACAGGGAGCTGGGGCCAACGTCCTGACTTTC. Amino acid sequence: CAIEGQGAGANVLTF.

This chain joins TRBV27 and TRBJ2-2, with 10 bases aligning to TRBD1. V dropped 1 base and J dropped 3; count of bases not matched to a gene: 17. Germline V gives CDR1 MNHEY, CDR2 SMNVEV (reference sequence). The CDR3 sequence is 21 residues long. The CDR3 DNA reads TGTGCCAGCAGTTTATACCGCGGAAGTCAGGGGGACAGGGGTGACACCGGGGAGCTGTTTTTT. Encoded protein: CASSLYRGSQGDRGDTGELFF.

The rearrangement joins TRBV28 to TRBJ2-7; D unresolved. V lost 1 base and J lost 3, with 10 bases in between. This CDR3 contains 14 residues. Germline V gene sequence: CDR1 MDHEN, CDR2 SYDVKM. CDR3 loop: CASSLLSDDYEQYF. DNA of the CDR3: TGTGCCAGCAGTTTATTGAGCGATGACTACGAGCAGTACTTC.

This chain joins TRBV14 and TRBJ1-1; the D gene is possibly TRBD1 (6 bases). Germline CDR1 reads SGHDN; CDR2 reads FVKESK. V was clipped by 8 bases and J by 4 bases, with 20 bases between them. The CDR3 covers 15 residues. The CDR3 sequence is CASAGMGAGRTEAFF. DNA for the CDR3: TGTGCCAGCGCCGGAATGGGGGCCGGACGCACTGAAGCTTTCTTT.

DNA for the CDR3: TGTGCCAGCAGTGAAGAAGGGGGTGGTGGTGCTTCACCCCTCCACTTT. Protein sequence: CASSEEGGGGASPLHF. The chain links TRBV6-1 to TRBJ1-6; D might be TRBD1 (6 bases). The CDR3 length is 16 residues. The V gene's germline CDR1 is MNHNS and CDR2 SASEGT. Trimming left V 1 base short and J 9 bases short, with 16 bases between.

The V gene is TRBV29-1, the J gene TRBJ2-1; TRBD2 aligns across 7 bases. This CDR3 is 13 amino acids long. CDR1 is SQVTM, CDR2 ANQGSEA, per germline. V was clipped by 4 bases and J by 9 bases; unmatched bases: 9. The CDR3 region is CSVVGGINTEQFF. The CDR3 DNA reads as TGCAGCGTTGTCGGGGGGATAAACACTGAGCAGTTCTTC.

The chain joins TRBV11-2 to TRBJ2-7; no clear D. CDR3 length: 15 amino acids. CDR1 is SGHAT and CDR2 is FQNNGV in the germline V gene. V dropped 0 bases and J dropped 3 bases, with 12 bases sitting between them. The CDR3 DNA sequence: TGTGCCAGCAGCTTAGATCTAGACGAGCGCTACGAGCAGTACTTC. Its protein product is CASSLDLDERYEQYF.

The CDR3 protein is CASSLPGQHSPLHF. In nucleotides, the CDR3 is TGTGCCAGCAGCTTGCCGGGACAGCATTCACCCCTCCACTTT. The chain joins TRBV7-2 to TRBJ1-6, with 7 nucleotides matching TRBD1. Per the germline V gene, CDR1 is SGHTA and CDR2 is FQGNSA. The CDR3 sequence is 14 residues long. V was clipped by 3 bases and J by 8 bases; unmatched bases: 4.

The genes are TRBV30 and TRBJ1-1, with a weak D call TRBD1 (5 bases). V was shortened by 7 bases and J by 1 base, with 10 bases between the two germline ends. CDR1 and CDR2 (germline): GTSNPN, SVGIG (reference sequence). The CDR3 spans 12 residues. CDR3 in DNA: TGTGCCTTATCCCAGGGGAACACTGAAGCTTTCTTT. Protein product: CALSQGNTEAFF.

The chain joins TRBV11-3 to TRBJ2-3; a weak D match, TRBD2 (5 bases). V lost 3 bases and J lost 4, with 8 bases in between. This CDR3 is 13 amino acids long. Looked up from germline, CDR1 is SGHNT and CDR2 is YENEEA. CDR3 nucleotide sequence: TGTGCCAGCAGCTTGGGGAGATCAGATACGCAGTATTTT. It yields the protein CASSLGRSDTQYF.

The CDR3 coding sequence is TGTGCCAGCAGGCCCGGAGGGACGGGTGTCTACGAGCAGTACTTC. Translated: CASRPGGTGVYEQYF. The V call is TRBV28, the J call TRBJ2-7; weak D call: TRBD2 (6 bases). This CDR3 is built from 15 residues. The germline gives CDR1 MDHEN, CDR2 SYDVKM. With 6 bases removed from V and 3 bases from J, the gap between germline ends came to 18 bases.

Written as DNA, the CDR3 is TGTGCCAGCAGTGAACAGGGACTCTATGGCTACACCTTC. Residues: CASSEQGLYGYTF. This chain joins TRBV6-1 and TRBJ1-2; TRBD1 might be the D (5 bases). The CDR3 runs 13 residues. The V end lost 2 bases, the J end lost 4 bases, and 8 bases lay between the germline ends. Germline V gene data show CDR1 as MNHNS and CDR2 as SASEGT.

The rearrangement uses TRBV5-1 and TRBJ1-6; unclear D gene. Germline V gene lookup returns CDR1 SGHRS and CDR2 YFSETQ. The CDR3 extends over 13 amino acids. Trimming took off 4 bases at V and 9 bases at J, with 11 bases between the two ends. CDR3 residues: CASSQSPGSPLHF. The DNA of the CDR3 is TGCGCCAGCAGCCAAAGCCCGGGTTCACCCCTCCACTTT. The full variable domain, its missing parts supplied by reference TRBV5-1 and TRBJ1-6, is KAGVTQTPRYLIKTRGQQVTLSCSPISGHRSVSWYQQTPGQGLQFLFEYFSETQRNKGNFPGRFSGRQFSNSRSEMNVSTLELGDSALYLCASSQSPGSPLHFGNGTRLTVT.

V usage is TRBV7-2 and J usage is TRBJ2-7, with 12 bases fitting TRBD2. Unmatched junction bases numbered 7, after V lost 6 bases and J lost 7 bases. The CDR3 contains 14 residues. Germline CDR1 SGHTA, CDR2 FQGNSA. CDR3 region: CASRPRLAGVEQYF. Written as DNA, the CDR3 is TGTGCCAGCAGACCGAGACTAGCGGGAGTAGAGCAGTACTTC.

Written as DNA, the CDR3 is TGCGCCAGCAGCCAAACCGGGACAGGGCCAGATACGCAGTATTTT. Residues: CASSQTGTGPDTQYF. The J gene is TRBJ2-3, the V gene TRBV4-3, with 9 bases fitting TRBD1. Germline V gene data show CDR1 as LGHNA and CDR2 as YSLEER. This CDR3 is built from 15 residues. V lost 2 bases and J lost 4; bases outside the gene matches: 4.

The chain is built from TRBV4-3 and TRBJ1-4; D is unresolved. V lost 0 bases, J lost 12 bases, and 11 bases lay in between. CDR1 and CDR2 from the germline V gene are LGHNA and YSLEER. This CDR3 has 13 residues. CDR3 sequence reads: CASSQDGGGQLFF. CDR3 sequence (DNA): TGCGCCAGCAGCCAAGATGGCGGAGGTCAACTGTTTTTT.

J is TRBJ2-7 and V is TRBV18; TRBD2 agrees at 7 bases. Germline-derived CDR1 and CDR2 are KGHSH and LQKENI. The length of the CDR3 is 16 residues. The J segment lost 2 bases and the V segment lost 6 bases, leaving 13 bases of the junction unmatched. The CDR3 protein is CASSHPLGREPYEQYF. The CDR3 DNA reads TGTGCCAGCTCGCACCCCTTGGGGCGGGAGCCCTACGAGCAGTACTTC.

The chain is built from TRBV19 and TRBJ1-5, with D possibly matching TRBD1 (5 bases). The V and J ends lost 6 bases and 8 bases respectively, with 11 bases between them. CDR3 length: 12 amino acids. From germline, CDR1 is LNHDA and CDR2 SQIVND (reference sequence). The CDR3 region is CASRTQGKPQHF. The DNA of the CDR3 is TGTGCCAGTAGGACTCAGGGCAAGCCCCAGCATTTT.

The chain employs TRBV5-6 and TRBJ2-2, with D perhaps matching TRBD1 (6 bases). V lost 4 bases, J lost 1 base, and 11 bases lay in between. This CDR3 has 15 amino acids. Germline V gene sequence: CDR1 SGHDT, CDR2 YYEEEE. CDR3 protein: CASSLPGQNTGELFF. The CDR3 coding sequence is TGTGCCAGCAGCCTACCGGGACAGAACACCGGGGAGCTGTTTTTT.

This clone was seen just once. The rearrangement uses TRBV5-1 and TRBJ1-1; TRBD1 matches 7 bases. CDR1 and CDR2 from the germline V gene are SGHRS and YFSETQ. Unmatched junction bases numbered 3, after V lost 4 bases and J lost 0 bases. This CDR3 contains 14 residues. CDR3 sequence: CASSPQGVNTEAFF. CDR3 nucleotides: TGCGCCAGCAGCCCTCAGGGGGTGAACACTGAAGCTTTCTTT.

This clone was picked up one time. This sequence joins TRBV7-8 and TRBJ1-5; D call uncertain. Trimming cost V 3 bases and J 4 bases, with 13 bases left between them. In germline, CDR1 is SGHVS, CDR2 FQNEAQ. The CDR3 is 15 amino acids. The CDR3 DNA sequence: TGTGCCAGCAGCTTCAATACGGGAATAAATCAGCCCCAGCATTTT. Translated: CASSFNTGINQPQHF.

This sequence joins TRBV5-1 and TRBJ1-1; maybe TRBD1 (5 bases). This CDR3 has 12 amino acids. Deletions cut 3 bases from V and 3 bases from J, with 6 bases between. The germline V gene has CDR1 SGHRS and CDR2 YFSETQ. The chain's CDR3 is CASSWGDTEAFF. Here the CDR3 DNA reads TGCGCCAGCAGCTGGGGGGACACTGAAGCTTTCTTT.

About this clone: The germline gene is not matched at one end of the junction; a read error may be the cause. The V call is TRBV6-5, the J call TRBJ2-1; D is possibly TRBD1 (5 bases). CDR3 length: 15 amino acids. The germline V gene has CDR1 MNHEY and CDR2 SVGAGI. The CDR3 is CASGYGAESSDEQFF. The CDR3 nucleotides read TGTGCCAGCGGTTATGGGGCTGAATCGTCCGATGAGCAGTTCTTC.

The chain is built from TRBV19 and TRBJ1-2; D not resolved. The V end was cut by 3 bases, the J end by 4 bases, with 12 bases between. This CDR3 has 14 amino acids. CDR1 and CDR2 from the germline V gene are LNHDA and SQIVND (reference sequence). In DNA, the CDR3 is TGTGCCAGTAGTATTCCGGTACCTTCCTATGGCTACACCTTC. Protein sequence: CASSIPVPSYGYTF.

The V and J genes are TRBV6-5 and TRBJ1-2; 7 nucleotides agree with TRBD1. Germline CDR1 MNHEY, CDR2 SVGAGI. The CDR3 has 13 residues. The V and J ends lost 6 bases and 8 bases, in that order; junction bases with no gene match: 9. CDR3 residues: CASSLTGQSGYTF. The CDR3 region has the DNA TGTGCCAGCAGCCTGACAGGGCAGTCAGGCTACACCTTC.